The rows below give T cell receptor beta chains drawn from one sample of a study of breast tumors, draining lymph nodes, adjacent tissues. Each CDR3 protein is one row after TCRdb ran MiXCR on the multiplex PCR reads. This sample carries 190,000 or so distinct CDR3 sequences, about 32% of them seen once, and the ten largest clones take over 4%. Sample: axillary lymph node tissue. All receptors derive from a female donor with breast cancer. Some clones in this sample may be carry-over from other donors' samples. Both conserved end residues are part of each CDR3. The order of the fields is V gene, J gene, D gene, clone size, CDR3 DNA, CDR3 protein. A D gene is named only where the DNA matches it firmly. Where a row states a size, it is once, few, many or the class of an expanded clone; other rows omit it.

>TRBV29-1|TRBJ1-2|NA|NA
TGCAGCGTCCTGCGGGCCGCCTATGGCTACACCTTC
CSVLRAAYGYTF
>TRBV7-3|TRBJ2-3|TRBD1|many
TGTGCCAGCAGCGCTTATGTTAAGGGGGCTGGAGATACGCAGTATTTT
CASSAYVKGAGDTQYF
>TRBV30|TRBJ2-2|TRBD2|many
TGTGCCTCACCGGGGGGGCTGGTCGGGGAGCTGTTTTTT
CASPGGLVGELFF
>TRBV28|TRBJ1-2|NA|NA
TGTGCCAGCAGTTACAGGGACCATGGCTACACCTTC
CASSYRDHGYTF
>TRBV2|TRBJ2-3|TRBD2|NA
TGTGCTACGGGGGGGCCGATCACAGATACGCAGTATTTT
CATGGPITDTQYF
>TRBV3-1|TRBJ1-2|TRBD1|many
TGTGCCAGCAGCCCAATACAGGGGGACGGCTACACCTTC
CASSPIQGDGYTF
>TRBV11-2|TRBJ2-3|TRBD2|NA
TGTGCCAGCAGTCTTCGGGGACTAGCGGGCACAGATACGCAGTATTTT
CASSLRGLAGTDTQYF
>TRBV19|TRBJ2-3|TRBD2|many
TGTGCCAGTAGTATTGGGGCTGCGGGGGGAGTACGCACAGATACGCAGTATTTT
CASSIGAAGGVRTDTQYF
>TRBV20-1|TRBJ1-2|NA|NA
TGCAGTGCCACCGGGACTAGCGGGGGCTACACCTTC
CSATGTSGGYTF
>TRBV5-1|TRBJ1-5|TRBD1|NA
TGCGCCAGCAAGGGTATGTTGGGACAGGTGGACGAGCATTTT
CASKGMLGQVDEHF
>TRBV28|TRBJ2-7|NA|NA
TGTGCCAGCAGAAAACCGGGACGGTCCTACGAGCAGTACTTC
CASRKPGRSYEQYF
>TRBV7-9|TRBJ1-1|NA|few
TGTGCCAGCAGCCCAACAGCGAACACTGAAGCTTTCTTT
CASSPTANTEAFF
>TRBV13|TRBJ1-2|NA|many
TGTGCCAGCAGACGGCCAGGGCGGGGTGGCTACACCTTC
CASRRPGRGGYTF
>TRBV5-4|TRBJ2-7|NA|NA
TGTGCCAGCAGCACGCGGGGCTCGGACTCCTACGAGCAGTACTTC
CASSTRGSDSYEQYF
>TRBV5-1|TRBJ2-1|NA|many
TGCGCCAGCGCGGAGGATCCCGAACTTAGCTCCTACAATGAGCAGTTCTTC
CASAEDPELSSYNEQFF
>TRBV10-3|TRBJ1-4|NA|many
TGTGCCAGTGCCGAGGGTTATGAAAAACTGTTTTTT
CASAEGYEKLFF
>TRBV4-1|TRBJ2-1|TRBD2|NA
TGCGCCAGCAGCCAAGCCCCAGCGGGAGGGCCAAACTACAATGAGCAGTTCTTC
CASSQAPAGGPNYNEQFF
>TRBV5-6|TRBJ2-3|TRBD2|NA
TGTGCCAGCAGCCCGGGACCCTTAGCGGGGGGGCGAGATACGCAGTATTTT
CASSPGPLAGGRDTQYF
>TRBV9|TRBJ1-1|NA|few
TGTGCCAGCAGCGTAGCGGTGGAGGACACTGAAGCTTTCTTT
CASSVAVEDTEAFF
>TRBV27|TRBJ2-2|TRBD1|NA
TGTGCCAGCAGGGACAGGGCATCCCCACTCAACACCGGGGAGCTGTTTTTT
CASRDRASPLNTGELFF